The sequence of this TCR beta chain was determined in a study of blood T cell repertoires in COVID-19. Donors were grouped by their self-reported clinical history. The data were produced by immunoSEQ multiplex PCR, yet TCRdb's version contains in-frame clones alone and is incomplete. The sample has approximately 250,000 clones, around four fifths seen once. The CDR3 loop spans 15 amino acids. Trimming cost V 5 bases and J 5 bases, with 16 bases left between them. CDR1 and CDR2 (germline): SEHNR, FQNEAQ (reference sequence). This TCR was sampled from a man between 40 and 49 years old who had recovered from COVID-19. Sequencing was done on a sample of PBMCs or T cells enriched from blood (not recorded which). V gene TRBV7-9 combines with J gene TRBJ1-5, with D maybe TRBD1 (5 bases). The CDR3 DNA sequence: TGTGCCAGCAGCGCCCGGGGAGGGGTTCATCAGCCCCAGCATTTT. As protein: CASSARGGVHQPQHF.